Below, one T cell receptor (beta chain) is given with its context. Its target is unknown. The data were taken from a study of T-cell memory formation after mild COVID-19. Overall study results and limits: Certain responding clones were present in pre-infection memory, suggesting participation of cross-reactive memory.

TCRdb re-analysed the 5' RACE reads in MiXCR, keeping a single row per CDR3 protein. The table includes roughly 510,000 distinct CDR3 sequences, 15% to 20% detected once. The CDR3 consists of 13 residues. Germline V gives CDR1 SGHRS, CDR2 YFSETQ. Trimming at V came to 0 bases and at J to 7 bases, leaving 2 bases not matched to a gene. This sequence originates from an adult woman who had mild COVID-19 (a few samples of this study predate the infection). Cell type and time point are not known. This chain connects TRBV5-1 to TRBJ2-7, with 9 bases fitting TRBD1. The sample comprised PBMCs or a T cell subset sorted from them (not recorded which). CDR3: CASSLGDRDEQYF. The CDR3 coding sequence is TGCGCCAGCAGCTTGGGGGACAGGGATGAGCAGTACTTC.